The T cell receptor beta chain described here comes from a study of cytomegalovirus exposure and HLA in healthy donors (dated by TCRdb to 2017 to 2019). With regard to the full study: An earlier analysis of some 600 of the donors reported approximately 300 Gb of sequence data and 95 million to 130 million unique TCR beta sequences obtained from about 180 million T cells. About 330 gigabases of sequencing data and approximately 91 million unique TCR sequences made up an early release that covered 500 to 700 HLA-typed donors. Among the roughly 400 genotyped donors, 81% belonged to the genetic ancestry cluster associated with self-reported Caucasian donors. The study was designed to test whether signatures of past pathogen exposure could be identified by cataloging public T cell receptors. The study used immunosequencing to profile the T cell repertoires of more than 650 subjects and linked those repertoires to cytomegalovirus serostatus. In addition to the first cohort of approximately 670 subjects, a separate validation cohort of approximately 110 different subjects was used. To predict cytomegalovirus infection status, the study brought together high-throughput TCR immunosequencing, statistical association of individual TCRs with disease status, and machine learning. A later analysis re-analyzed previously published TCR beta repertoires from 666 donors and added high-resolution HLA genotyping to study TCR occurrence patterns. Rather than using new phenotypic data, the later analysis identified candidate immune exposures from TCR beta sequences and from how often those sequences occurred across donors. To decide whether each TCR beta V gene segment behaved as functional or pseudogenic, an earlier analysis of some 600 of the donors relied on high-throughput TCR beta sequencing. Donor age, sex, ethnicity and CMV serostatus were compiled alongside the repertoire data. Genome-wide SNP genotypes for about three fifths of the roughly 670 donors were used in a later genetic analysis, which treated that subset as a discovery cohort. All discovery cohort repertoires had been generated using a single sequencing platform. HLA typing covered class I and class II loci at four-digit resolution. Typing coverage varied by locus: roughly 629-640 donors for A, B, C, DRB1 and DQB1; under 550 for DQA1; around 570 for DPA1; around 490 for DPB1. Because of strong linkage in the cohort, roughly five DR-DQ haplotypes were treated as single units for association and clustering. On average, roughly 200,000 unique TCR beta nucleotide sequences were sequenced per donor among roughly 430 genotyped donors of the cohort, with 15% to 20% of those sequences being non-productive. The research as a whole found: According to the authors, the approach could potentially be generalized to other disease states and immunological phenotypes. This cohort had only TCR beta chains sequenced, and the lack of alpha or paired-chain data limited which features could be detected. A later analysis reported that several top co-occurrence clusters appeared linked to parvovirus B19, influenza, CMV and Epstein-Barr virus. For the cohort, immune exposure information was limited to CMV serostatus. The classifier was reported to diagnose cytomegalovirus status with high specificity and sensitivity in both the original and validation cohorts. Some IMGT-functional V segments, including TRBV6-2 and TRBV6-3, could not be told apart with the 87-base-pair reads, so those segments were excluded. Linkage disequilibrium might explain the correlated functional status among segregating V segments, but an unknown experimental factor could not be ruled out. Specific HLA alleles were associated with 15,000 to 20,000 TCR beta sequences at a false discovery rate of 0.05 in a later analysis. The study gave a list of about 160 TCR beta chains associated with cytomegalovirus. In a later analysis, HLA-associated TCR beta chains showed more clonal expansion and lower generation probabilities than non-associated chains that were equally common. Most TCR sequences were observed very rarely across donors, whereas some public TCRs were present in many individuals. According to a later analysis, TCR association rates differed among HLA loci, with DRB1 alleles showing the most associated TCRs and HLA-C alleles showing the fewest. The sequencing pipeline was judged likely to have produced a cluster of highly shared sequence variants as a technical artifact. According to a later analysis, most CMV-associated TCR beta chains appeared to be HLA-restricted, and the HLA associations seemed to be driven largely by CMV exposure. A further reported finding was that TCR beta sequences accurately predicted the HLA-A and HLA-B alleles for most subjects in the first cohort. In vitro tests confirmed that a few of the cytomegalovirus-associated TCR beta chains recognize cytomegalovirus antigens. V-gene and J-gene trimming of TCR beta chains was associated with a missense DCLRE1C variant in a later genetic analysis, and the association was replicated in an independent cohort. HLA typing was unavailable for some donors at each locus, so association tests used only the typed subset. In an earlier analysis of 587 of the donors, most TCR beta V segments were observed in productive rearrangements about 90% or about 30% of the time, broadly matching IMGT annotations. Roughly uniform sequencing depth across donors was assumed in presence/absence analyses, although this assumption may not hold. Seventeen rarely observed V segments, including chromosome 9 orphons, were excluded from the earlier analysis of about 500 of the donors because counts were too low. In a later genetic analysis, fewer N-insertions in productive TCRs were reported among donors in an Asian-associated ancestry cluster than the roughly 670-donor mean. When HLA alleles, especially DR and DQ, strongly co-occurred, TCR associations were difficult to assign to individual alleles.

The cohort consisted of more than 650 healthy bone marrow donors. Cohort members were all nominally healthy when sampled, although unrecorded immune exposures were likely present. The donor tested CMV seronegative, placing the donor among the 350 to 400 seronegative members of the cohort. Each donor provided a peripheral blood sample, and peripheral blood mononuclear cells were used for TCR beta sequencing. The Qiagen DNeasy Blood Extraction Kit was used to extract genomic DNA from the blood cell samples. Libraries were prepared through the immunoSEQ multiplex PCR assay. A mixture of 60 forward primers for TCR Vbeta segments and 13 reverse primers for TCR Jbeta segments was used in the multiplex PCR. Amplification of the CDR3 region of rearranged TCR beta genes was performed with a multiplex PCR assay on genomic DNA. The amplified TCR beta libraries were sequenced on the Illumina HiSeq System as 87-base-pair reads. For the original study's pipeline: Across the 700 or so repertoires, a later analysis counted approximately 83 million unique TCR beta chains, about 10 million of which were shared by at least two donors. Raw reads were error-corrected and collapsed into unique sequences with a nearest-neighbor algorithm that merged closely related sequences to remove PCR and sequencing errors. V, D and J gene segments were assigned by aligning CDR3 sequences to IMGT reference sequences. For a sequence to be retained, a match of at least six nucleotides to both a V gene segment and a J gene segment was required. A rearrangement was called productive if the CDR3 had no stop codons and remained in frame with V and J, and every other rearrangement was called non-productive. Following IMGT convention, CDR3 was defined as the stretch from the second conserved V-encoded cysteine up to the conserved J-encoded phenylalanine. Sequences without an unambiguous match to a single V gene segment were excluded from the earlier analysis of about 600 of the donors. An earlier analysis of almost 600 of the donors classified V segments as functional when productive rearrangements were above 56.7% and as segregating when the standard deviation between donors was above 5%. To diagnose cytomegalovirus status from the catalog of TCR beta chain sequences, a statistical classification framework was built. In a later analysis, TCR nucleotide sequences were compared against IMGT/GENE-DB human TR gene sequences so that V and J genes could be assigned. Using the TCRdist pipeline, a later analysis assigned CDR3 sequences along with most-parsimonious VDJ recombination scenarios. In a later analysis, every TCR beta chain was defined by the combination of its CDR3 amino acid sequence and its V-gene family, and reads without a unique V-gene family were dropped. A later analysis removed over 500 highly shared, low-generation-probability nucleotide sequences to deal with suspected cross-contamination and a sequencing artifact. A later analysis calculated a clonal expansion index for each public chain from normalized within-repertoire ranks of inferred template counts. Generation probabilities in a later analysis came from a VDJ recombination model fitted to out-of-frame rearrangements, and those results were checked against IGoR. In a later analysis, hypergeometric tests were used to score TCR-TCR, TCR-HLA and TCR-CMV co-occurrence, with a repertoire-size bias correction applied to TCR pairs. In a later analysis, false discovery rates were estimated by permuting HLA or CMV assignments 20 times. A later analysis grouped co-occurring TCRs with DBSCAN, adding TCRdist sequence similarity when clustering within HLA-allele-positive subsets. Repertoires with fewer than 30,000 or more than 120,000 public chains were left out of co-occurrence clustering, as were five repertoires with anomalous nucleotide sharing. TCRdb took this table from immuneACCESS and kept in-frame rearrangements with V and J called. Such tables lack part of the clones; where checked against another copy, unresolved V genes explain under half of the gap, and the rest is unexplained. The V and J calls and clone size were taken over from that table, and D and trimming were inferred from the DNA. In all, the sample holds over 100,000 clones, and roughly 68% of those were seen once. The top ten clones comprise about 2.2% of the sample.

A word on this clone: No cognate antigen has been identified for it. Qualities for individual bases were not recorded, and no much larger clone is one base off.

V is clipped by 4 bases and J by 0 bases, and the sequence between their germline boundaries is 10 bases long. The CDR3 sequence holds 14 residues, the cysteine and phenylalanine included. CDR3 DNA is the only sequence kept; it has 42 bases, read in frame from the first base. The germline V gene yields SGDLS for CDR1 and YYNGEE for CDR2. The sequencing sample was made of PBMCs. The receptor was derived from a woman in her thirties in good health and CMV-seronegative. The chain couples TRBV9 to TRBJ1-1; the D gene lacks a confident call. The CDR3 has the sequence CASSTSTLNTEAFF. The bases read TGTGCCAGCAGCACCTCGACACTGAACACTGAAGCTTTCTTT.